This TCR beta chain was profiled in a study of cytomegalovirus exposure and HLA in healthy donors (dated by TCRdb to the late 2010s). General notes on the study: In an earlier analysis of approximately 500 of the donors, less than 350 Gb of sequence data and 120 million or so unique TCR beta sequences from some 170 million T cells were reported. Genome-wide SNP genotypes for about 55% of the 666 donors were used in a later genetic analysis, which treated that subset as a discovery cohort. Typing coverage differed by locus: A, B, C, DRB1 and DQB1 were typed in about 620-630 donors, DQA1 in about 500, DPA1 in over 600, and DPB1 in 472. An early release covering around 630 HLA-typed donors comprised around 300 gigabases of sequencing data and some 79 million unique TCR sequences. Rather than drawing on any new phenotypic data, the later analysis identified candidate immune exposures from TCR beta sequences and the way those sequences occurred across donors. HLA typing included class I and class II loci at four-digit resolution. High-throughput TCR immunosequencing, statistical association of individual TCRs with disease status, and machine learning were combined to predict cytomegalovirus infection status. Roughly 5 DR-DQ haplotypes were handled as single units for association and clustering because linkage in the cohort was strong. All discovery cohort repertoires had been generated using a single sequencing platform. Alongside the repertoire data, information on donor age, sex, ethnicity and CMV serostatus was compiled. Of the roughly 400 genotyped donors, over 80% were placed in the genetic ancestry cluster associated with self-reported Caucasian donors. In a later analysis, previously published TCR beta repertoires from 550 to 750 donors were re-analyzed and high-resolution HLA genotyping was added so that TCR occurrence patterns could be studied. The study was designed to test whether signatures of past pathogen exposure could be identified by cataloging public T cell receptors. Among some 400 genotyped donors of the cohort, an average of around 220,000 unique TCR beta nucleotide sequences was sequenced per donor, of which roughly 17% were non-productive. An earlier analysis of several hundred of the donors applied high-throughput TCR beta sequencing to assess whether each TCR beta V gene segment acted as functional or pseudogenic. The study profiled the T cell repertoires of hundreds of subjects by immunosequencing and related them to cytomegalovirus serostatus. Besides the first cohort of hundreds of subjects, a separate validation cohort made up of roughly 130 different subjects was used.

Library preparation employed the immunoSEQ multiplex PCR assay. For the multiplex PCR, a mixture combining 60 forward primers for TCR Vbeta segments and 13 reverse primers for TCR Jbeta segments was used. The CDR3 region of rearranged TCR beta genes was amplified from genomic DNA with a multiplex PCR assay. Amplified TCR beta libraries were sequenced as 87-base-pair reads on the Illumina HiSeq System. On the study's bioinformatics: A later analysis counted some 80 million unique TCR beta chains across the 650 to 700 repertoires, and some 12 million of these chains were shared by at least two donors. Raw reads were error-corrected and collapsed into unique sequences with a nearest-neighbor algorithm that merged closely related sequences to remove PCR and sequencing errors. CDR3 sequences were aligned to IMGT reference sequences to assign V, D and J gene segments. Each retained sequence needed at least a six-nucleotide match to both a V gene segment and a J gene segment. A rearrangement was called productive if the CDR3 had no stop codons and remained in frame with V and J, and every other rearrangement was called non-productive. Following IMGT convention, CDR3 was defined as the stretch from the second conserved V-encoded cysteine to the conserved J-encoded phenylalanine. The earlier analysis of about 500 of the donors excluded sequences that lacked an unambiguous match to a single V gene segment. An earlier analysis of fewer than 650 of the donors classified V segments as functional when productive rearrangements were above 56.7% and as segregating when the standard deviation between donors was above 5%. A statistical classification framework was developed to diagnose cytomegalovirus status using the catalog of TCR beta chain sequences. In a later analysis, TCR nucleotide sequences were compared against IMGT/GENE-DB human TR gene sequences so that V and J genes could be assigned. In a later analysis, CDR3 sequences and most-parsimonious VDJ recombination scenarios were assigned using the TCRdist pipeline. In a later analysis, each TCR beta chain was defined by its CDR3 amino acid sequence together with its V-gene family, and reads without a unique V-gene family were excluded. In a later analysis, approximately 590 highly shared, low-generation-probability nucleotide sequences were removed to address suspected cross-contamination and a sequencing artifact. For each public chain, a later analysis derived a clonal expansion index from normalized ranks of inferred template counts within each repertoire. In a later analysis, generation probabilities were computed using a VDJ recombination model fitted to out-of-frame rearrangements, and the results were checked against IGoR. In a later analysis, TCR-TCR, TCR-HLA and TCR-CMV co-occurrence was scored with hypergeometric tests, and a repertoire-size bias correction was applied to TCR pairs. False discovery rates were estimated in a later analysis by permuting HLA or CMV assignments 20 times. A later analysis grouped co-occurring TCRs with DBSCAN, adding TCRdist sequence similarity when clustering within HLA-allele-positive subsets. Co-occurrence clustering excluded repertoires with fewer than 30,000 or more than 120,000 public chains, plus five with anomalous nucleotide sharing. The immuneACCESS repertoire file appears here via TCRdb, limited to in-frame rearrangements. These files lack a portion of the clones; in checked studies, under half of the deficit traces to unresolved V genes, and the cause of the others is not known. The V and J calls and clone size were taken over from that table, and D and trimming were inferred from the DNA. For this sample there are about 110,000 clones; roughly 70% appear just once. 5.4% of the sample belongs to the ten largest clones.

This clone was seen more than once but under ten times. Its antigen is not yet known. One base away there is no much larger clone; base qualities are not given. The cohort was made up of 500 to 850 healthy bone marrow donors. At the time of sampling, every cohort member was nominally healthy, though immune exposures that went unrecorded were likely present. The donor tested CMV seropositive and was one of the 289 seropositive cohort members. Each donor provided a peripheral blood sample, and peripheral blood mononuclear cells were used for TCR beta sequencing. The Qiagen DNeasy Blood Extraction Kit was used to extract genomic DNA from the blood cell samples. Results the study describes overall, beyond this receptor: In an earlier analysis of several hundred of the donors, most TCR beta V segments were observed in productive rearrangements about 87% or about 30% of the time, broadly matching IMGT annotations. Roughly uniform sequencing depth across donors was assumed in presence/absence analyses, although this assumption may not hold. Assigning TCR associations to individual alleles was difficult when HLA alleles, especially DR and DQ, strongly co-occurred. A further reported finding was that TCR beta sequences accurately predicted the HLA-A and HLA-B alleles for most subjects in the first cohort. The study gave a list of roughly 150 TCR beta chains associated with cytomegalovirus. Three of the identified cytomegalovirus-associated TCR beta chains were confirmed in vitro to be specific for cytomegalovirus antigens. Several of the top co-occurrence clusters appeared to be linked to parvovirus B19, influenza, CMV and Epstein-Barr virus, according to a later analysis. Because counts were too low, about 18 rarely observed V segments, including chromosome 9 orphons, were excluded from the earlier analysis of several hundred of the donors. It was suggested by the authors that the approach could potentially be generalized to other disease states and immunological phenotypes. In both the original and validation cohorts, the classifier was reported to diagnose cytomegalovirus status with high specificity and sensitivity. The sequencing pipeline was judged likely to have produced a cluster of highly shared sequence variants as a technical artifact. According to a later analysis, TCR association rates differed among HLA loci, with DRB1 alleles showing the most associated TCRs and HLA-C alleles showing the fewest. Immune exposure information for the cohort was limited to CMV serostatus. Correlated functional status among segregating V segments might be attributable to linkage disequilibrium, but an unknown experimental factor could not be ruled out. V-gene and J-gene trimming of TCR beta chains was associated with a missense DCLRE1C variant in a later genetic analysis, and the association was replicated in an independent cohort. Compared with equally common non-associated chains, HLA-associated TCR beta chains in a later analysis were more clonally expanded and had lower generation probabilities. Most TCR sequences were seen in very few donors, while some public TCRs were found in many individuals. This cohort had only TCR beta chains sequenced, and the lack of alpha or paired-chain data limited which features could be detected. At a false discovery rate of 0.05, a later analysis linked under 20,000 TCR beta sequences to specific HLA alleles. In a later genetic analysis, fewer N-insertions in productive TCRs were reported among donors in an Asian-associated ancestry cluster than the approximately 670-donor mean. Because some donors lacked HLA typing at each locus, the association tests relied only on the typed subset. A later analysis found that most CMV-associated TCR beta chains appeared HLA-restricted, with HLA associations seemingly driven largely by CMV exposure.

Sequencing was performed on PBMCs. The TCR was taken from a woman aged 70-85 years in good health and CMV-seropositive.

The base sequence is TGCGCCAGCAGCCAAGATGACCCGGGACTAGCGGGGGCCCACACCGGGGAGCTGTTTTTT. This is translated as CASSQDDPGLAGAHTGELFF. The chain employs TRBV4-3 and TRBJ2-2; TRBD2 agrees with 14 junctional bases. CDR1 and CDR2 (LGHNA, YSLEER) derive from the germline V gene. The CDR3 spans 20 residues, from the cysteine through the phenylalanine. Kept here is only the CDR3 DNA, which spans 60 bases and is read in frame from base 1. At the junction V is shortened by 0 bases and J by 3 bases; bases outside the gene matches: 9.